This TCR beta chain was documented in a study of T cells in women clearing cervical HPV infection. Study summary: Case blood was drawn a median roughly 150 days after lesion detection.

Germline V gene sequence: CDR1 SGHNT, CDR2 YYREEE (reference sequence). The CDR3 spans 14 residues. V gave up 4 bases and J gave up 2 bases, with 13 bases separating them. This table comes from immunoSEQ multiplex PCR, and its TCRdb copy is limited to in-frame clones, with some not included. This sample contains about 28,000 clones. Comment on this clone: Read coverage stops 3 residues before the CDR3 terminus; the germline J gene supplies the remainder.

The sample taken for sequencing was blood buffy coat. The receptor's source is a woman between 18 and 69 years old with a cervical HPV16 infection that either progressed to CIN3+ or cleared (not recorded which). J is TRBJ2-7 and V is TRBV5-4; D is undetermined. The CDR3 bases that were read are TGTGCCAGCAGCCCCATACCCCAGGCCTACGAG. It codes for CASSPIPQAYE. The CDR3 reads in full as CASSPIPQAYEQYF.